Each of the 3 T cell receptor beta chains below was sequenced from the same sample in a study of blood T cells in healthy people across ages. Primers used in a second PCR of about 6 to 11 cycles were a sample-barcoded 5' primer and a J-beta primer mix. TCRdb re-called the 5' RACE reads through MiXCR, storing one row per CDR3 protein. The sample consists of 780,000 or so distinct CDR3 sequences, 56% of them appearing once. Material: blood. Source of these receptors: a man aged 35-49 years in good health.

This clonotype came up once. The V and J genes are TRBV6-5 and TRBJ2-7, with D maybe TRBD2 (6 bases). The better agreement between TRBJ2-4 and the DNA end casts doubt on the J call. The CDR3 runs 16 residues. Germline CDR1 MNHEY, CDR2 SVGAGI. CDR3 in DNA: TGTGCCAGCAGTTTTAATGCGGGGCAAACCAAAAACATTCAGTACTTC. Translation: CASSFNAGQTKNIQYF.

V is TRBV20-1 and J is TRBJ2-5; perhaps TRBD1 as D (6 bases). The J call may be faulty, since TRBJ2-7 better matches the DNA end. CDR1 and CDR2 from the germline V gene are DFQATT and SNEGSKA (reference sequence). The CDR3 consists of 15 residues. In DNA form, the CDR3 reads TGCAGTGCTACTCAAACAGGGCGCCTAGTAGGCGAGCAGTACTTC. It specifies CSATQTGRLVGEQYF.

The chain recombines TRBV11-2 with TRBJ2-3, with 11 bases matching TRBD2. Germline assignment: CDR1 SGHAT and CDR2 FQNNGV. The CDR3 runs to 22 residues. The J segment lost 4 bases and the V segment lost 5 bases, leaving 26 bases of the junction unmatched. The CDR3 loop is CASSPRAMWLAGGQDSPDTQYF. The CDR3 region has the DNA TGTGCCAGCAGCCCCCGCGCCATGTGGCTAGCGGGGGGACAAGACTCCCCAGATACGCAGTATTTT.